This T cell receptor (beta chain) came from a study of T-cell reconstitution after alpha-beta-depleted transplantation in children (dated by TCRdb to the mid-2010s). Notes on the research overall: T-cell immune reconstitution after TCRalphabeta/CD19-depleted allogeneic hematopoietic cell transplantation in children was quantitatively tracked in the study by means of TCR repertoire profiling.

This clonotype was seen a handful of times. There is no known antigen for this receptor. Base qualities are not at hand, and no much larger clone is one base apart. Libraries were made using PCR. This sample was sequenced with an Illumina HiSeq 2500. Molecular barcoding was employed in the preparation of TCR libraries, with unique molecular identifiers being used to normalize TCRbeta repertoire quantification. TCRdb applied fastp at Q25 and MiXCR to the public reads, then kept only in-frame beta chains. Identical CDR3 proteins give one entry, which carries the most common genes and DNA. The sample data list some 500,000 distinct CDR3 sequences, and over 25% of these were observed just once. The ten largest clonotypes hold around 2.3% of the sample. This receptor was taken from a human donor who donated a stem cell graft to a child with aplastic anemia. The source was PBMCs from the stem cell graft donor, collected from the stem cell graft.

This receptor has the CDR3 CASRTPAGGSGELFF. Read as DNA, the sequence is TGTGCCAGCAGGACCCCGGCGGGAGGGTCCGGGGAGCTGTTTTTT. The chain was built from TRBV6-5 and TRBJ2-2; 9 bases in the middle match TRBD2. The CDR3 spans 15 residues, from the cysteine through the phenylalanine. This entry keeps only the CDR3 DNA: 45 bases, framed from base 1. Germline trimming amounts to 6 bases on V and 6 bases on J, with 8 as the count of junction bases outside the gene matches. Via the germline V gene, CDR1 is MNHEY and CDR2 SVGAGI.